This T cell receptor beta chain was recorded in a study of blood T cell repertoires in COVID-19. Study-wide background: Acute and convalescent COVID-19 specimens originated in the United States, Italy and Spain.

With 6 bases clipped from V and 3 bases from J, the junction kept 11 bases outside the gene matches. CDR1 and CDR2 (germline): MRHNA, SNTAGT. This CDR3 has 15 amino acids. The data were produced by immunoSEQ multiplex PCR, yet TCRdb's version contains in-frame clones alone and is incomplete. Here the sample spans some 150,000 clones, around 84% being singletons. The chain employs TRBV6-4 and TRBJ2-7, with 7 nucleotides matching TRBD1. The sample was peripheral blood. This TCR derives from a man aged 55 to 69 with active or convalescent COVID-19. CDR3 amino acids: CASSQQGRHYYEQYF. For the CDR3, the DNA is TGTGCCAGCAGCCAACAGGGGCGACATTACTACGAGCAGTACTTC.